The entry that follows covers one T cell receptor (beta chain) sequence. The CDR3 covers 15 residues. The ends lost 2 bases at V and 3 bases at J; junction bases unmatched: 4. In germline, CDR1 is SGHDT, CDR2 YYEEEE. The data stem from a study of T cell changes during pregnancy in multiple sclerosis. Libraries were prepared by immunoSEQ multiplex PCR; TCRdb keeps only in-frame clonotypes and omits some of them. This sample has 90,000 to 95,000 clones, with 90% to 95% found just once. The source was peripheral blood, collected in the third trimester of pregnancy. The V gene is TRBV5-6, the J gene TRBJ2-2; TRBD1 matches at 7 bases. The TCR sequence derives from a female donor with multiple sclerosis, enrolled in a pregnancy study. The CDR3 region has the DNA TGTGCCAGCAGCTTCGGACAGGTCGACACCGGGGAGCTGTTTTTT. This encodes CASSFGQVDTGELFF.